This entry features one T cell receptor (beta chain) sequence. The read comes to an end 3 residues before the CDR3 does, leaving the germline J gene to fill in the end. CDR3 length equals 15 residues. CDR1 and CDR2 from the germline V gene are SGHRS and YFSETQ. Trimming took off 7 bases at V and 5 bases at J, with 21 bases between the two ends. Profiling relied on immunoSEQ multiplex PCR, and the TCRdb table lists in-frame clones only, not all of them. The data show under 20,000 clones, and the top ten clones hold roughly 10%. This sample is part of a study of T cells in women clearing cervical HPV infection.

This clonotype was obtained from a woman aged 18 to 75 with a cervical HPV16 infection that either progressed to CIN3+ or cleared (not recorded which). The V gene is TRBV5-1, the J gene TRBJ1-1; D might be TRBD1 (5 bases). Sequenced sample: blood buffy coat. CDR3 amino acids: CASEPPTVVYTEAFF. CDR3 DNA (partial): TGCGCCAGCGAACCCCCGACAGTAGTATATACTGAA.